The 9 T cell receptor beta chains in this list originate from one sample, sequenced in a study of CD8+CD57+ T cells in acquired aplastic anemia. Individuals selected for sequencing had exhibited CD8+CD57+ cell expansion on flow cytometry. Investigators profiled TCR beta VDJ and CDR3 from genomic DNA template. TCRdb ran MiXCR on the reads and lists one entry per CDR3 protein. The sample has tens of thousands of distinct CDR3 sequences, less than 85% seen once. Sequencing was carried out using sorted CD4+, CD8+, or CD8+CD57+ T cells (not recorded which) from PBMCs. The source of these receptors is a human donor with aplastic anemia.

The chain couples TRBV20-1 to TRBJ2-2; D unresolved. Germline lookup yields CDR1 DFQATT and CDR2 SNEGSKA (reference sequence). The CDR3 extends over 13 amino acids. Trimming pared 1 base from V and 5 bases from J, leaving 8 bases between. In DNA, the CDR3 is TGCAGTGCTAGAGTAAGGGTTACCGGGGAGCTGTTTTTT. Protein: CSARVRVTGELFF.

This clonotype was recorded once. The CDR3 DNA sequence: TGCAGTGCTAGAGATGTAAGCGGGTTGAACAATGAGCAGTTCTTC. Its translation: CSARDVSGLNNEQFF. V gene TRBV20-1 combines with J gene TRBJ2-1; perhaps TRBD2 as D (6 bases). The CDR3 extends over 15 amino acids. The V end lost 0 bases, the J end lost 5 bases, and 14 bases lay between the germline ends. The germline CDR1 and CDR2 sequences are DFQATT and SNEGSKA (reference sequence).

The gene calls are TRBV11-2 and TRBJ2-3, with 8 bases identical to TRBD2. Looked up from germline, CDR1 is SGHAT and CDR2 is FQNNGV. The CDR3 has 16 amino acids. The V segment lost 3 bases and the J segment 1 base; nucleotides outside the gene matches: 6. Here the CDR3 reads CASSFVRGEGTDTQYF. CDR3 in DNA: TGTGCCAGCAGCTTTGTGCGGGGGGAGGGCACAGATACGCAGTATTTT.

This clonotype was found once. The rearrangement links TRBV10-3 to TRBJ2-1; 11 bases match TRBD2. Germline V lookup: CDR1 ENHRY, CDR2 SYGVKD. The CDR3 is 13 residues long. J lost 6 bases, V lost 11 bases, and 6 bases had no gene match. CDR3 nucleotides: TGTGCCTCAGCCCTAGCGGGAGGCAATGAGCAGTTCTTC. As protein: CASALAGGNEQFF.

This sequence joins TRBV20-1 and TRBJ2-7; the match to TRBD2 covers 9 bases. Per germline, CDR1 DFQATT and CDR2 SNEGSKA (reference sequence). V was clipped by 6 bases and J by 6 bases; unmatched bases: 9. The CDR3 length is 13 residues. The CDR3 reads CSAPGAGGGEQYF. The CDR3 DNA follows: TGCAGTGCCCCGGGGGCGGGAGGGGGCGAGCAGTACTTC.

This chain connects TRBV15 to TRBJ2-7; D is possibly TRBD1 (6 bases). The CDR3 totals 14 residues. Trimming left V 0 bases short and J 3 bases short, with 9 bases between. The germline V gene has CDR1 LNHNV and CDR2 YYDKDF (reference sequence). The CDR3 region has the DNA TGTGCCACCAGCAGAGAGCAGGGGAGCTACGAGCAGTACTTC. The encoded protein is CATSREQGSYEQYF.

The chain couples TRBV2 to TRBJ2-7, with TRBD1 identical over 8 bases. The CDR3 contains 16 residues. CDR1 is SNHLY, CDR2 FYNNEI, per germline. V shed 2 bases, J shed 2 bases, and the junction held 8 bases outside the gene matches. CDR3 loop: CASSETTGGRTYEQYF. Written as DNA, the CDR3 is TGTGCCAGCAGTGAAACAACAGGGGGGAGAACCTACGAGCAGTACTTC.

As regards this clonotype: Mismatch with germline at one junction end may stem from a read error. This sequence joins TRBV10-3 and TRBJ1-1; D uncertain. Germline CDR1 reads ENHRY; CDR2 reads SYGVKD. The CDR3 is made up of 13 amino acids. CDR3 residues: CASSLSTGVKAFF. In nucleotides, the CDR3 is TGTGCCAGCAGTTTATCCACCGGGGTTAAAGCTTTCTTT.

The chain recombines TRBV19 with TRBJ2-2; 9 positions match TRBD1. Germline CDR1 LNHDA, CDR2 SQIVND (reference sequence). CDR3 length: 15 residues. The V gene end was trimmed by 0 bases and the J gene end by 6 bases; junction bases not matched to a gene: 2. In DNA form, the CDR3 reads TGTGCCAGTAGTATAGACTGGGACAGGGCCGGGGAGCTGTTTTTT. It yields the protein CASSIDWDRAGELFF. Full variable domain (outside the CDR3, taken from reference TRBV19 and TRBJ2-2): DGGITQSPKYLFRKEGQNVTLSCEQNLNHDAMYWYRQDPGQGLRLIYYSQIVNDFQKGDIAEGYSVSREKKESFPLTVTSAQKNPTAFYLCASSIDWDRAGELFFGEGSRLTVL.